One sample yielded the 9 T cell receptor beta chains listed below, sequenced in a study of cytomegalovirus exposure and HLA in healthy donors. PCR involved 60 Vbeta and 13 Jbeta primers. This table comes from immunoSEQ multiplex PCR, and its TCRdb copy is limited to in-frame clones, with some not included. The table lists about 160,000 clones, more than 65% of them singletons. Sequenced input: PBMCs. All receptors derive from a woman between 40 and 50 years old in good health and CMV-seropositive.

This clone was detected once. This sequence joins TRBV28 and TRBJ2-1; a weak D match, TRBD2 (6 bases). The V gene's germline CDR1 is MDHEN and CDR2 SYDVKM. The CDR3 length is 16 residues. V gave up 1 base and J gave up 3 bases, with 13 bases separating them. As DNA, the CDR3 is TGTGCCAGCAGTTTATTCGGGAGTGGGATCTACAATGAGCAGTTCTTC. As protein: CASSLFGSGIYNEQFF.

This rearrangement joins TRBV6-1 to TRBJ2-1, with 9 bases matching TRBD1. With V trimmed by 5 bases and J by 2 bases, 4 bases remained unmatched. CDR3 length: 15 amino acids. CDR1 MNHNS and CDR2 SASEGT come from the germline V gene. The CDR3 DNA reads TGTGCCAGCAGTCGACAGGGGGGCGCCTACAATGAGCAGTTCTTC. Translation: CASSRQGGAYNEQFF.

This chain uses TRBV19 with TRBJ2-1; TRBD2 matches at 8 bases. Germline V gives CDR1 LNHDA, CDR2 SQIVND (reference sequence). This CDR3 contains 14 residues. V trimming: 7 bases; J trimming: 3 bases; junction bases outside the gene matches: 5. For the CDR3, the DNA is TGTGCCAGTATTTCGGCGGGGGGCTACAATGAGCAGTTCTTC. Its translation is CASISAGGYNEQFF.

This clone was counted between two and nine times. The V and J genes are TRBV28 and TRBJ1-4; a weak D match, TRBD1 (5 bases). V dropped 5 bases and J dropped 7 bases, with 17 bases sitting between them. This CDR3 has 15 amino acids. Germline V lookup: CDR1 MDHEN, CDR2 SYDVKM. The CDR3 spells CASSPRQYSGEKLFF. CDR3 bases: TGTGCCAGCAGTCCCCGACAGTATTCGGGTGAAAAACTGTTTTTT.

The chain employs TRBV4-3 and TRBJ1-2; perhaps TRBD1 as D (5 bases). This CDR3 comprises 13 residues. Germline values: CDR1 LGHNA, CDR2 YSLEER. V shed 0 bases and J shed 7 bases, with 9 bases lying between them. The CDR3 coding sequence is TGCGCCAGCAGCCAAGACCCGGGGGGTGGCTACACCTTC. It encodes CASSQDPGGGYTF.

The J gene is TRBJ2-2, the V gene TRBV2; 10 nucleotides line up with TRBD2. CDR3 length: 16 amino acids. Germline values: CDR1 SNHLY, CDR2 FYNNEI. V gave up 5 bases and J gave up 2 bases; unmatched junction bases: 5. This CDR3 is CASSWTSGLNTGELFF. The DNA for the CDR3 is TGTGCCAGCAGTTGGACTAGCGGACTTAACACCGGGGAGCTGTTTTTT.

V gene TRBV7-9 combines with J gene TRBJ2-7; 10 bases align to TRBD1. V gave up 2 bases and J gave up 3 bases; unmatched junction bases: 4. This CDR3 has 15 residues. Looked up from germline, CDR1 is SEHNR and CDR2 is FQNEAQ (reference sequence). CDR3 region: CASSLKGQGNYEQYF. In DNA form, the CDR3 reads TGTGCCAGCAGCTTAAAGGGACAGGGGAACTACGAGCAGTACTTC.

The V gene is TRBV4-1, the J gene TRBJ1-1; the D is unclear. V was pared by 1 base and J by 11 bases, with 14 bases between. Looked up from germline, CDR1 is MGHRA and CDR2 is YSYEKL. This CDR3 region has 13 residues. CDR3 nucleotide sequence: TGCGCCAGCAGCCAAGCTCGGCTGACCGGGGCTTTCTTT. It is translated as CASSQARLTGAFF.

The CDR3 is CASSATGTYGYTF. In nucleotides, the CDR3 is TGTGCCAGTAGTGCTACAGGGACCTATGGCTACACCTTC. The chain has TRBV19 and TRBJ1-2; TRBD1 is a possible D gene (6 bases). Between the trimmed V and J ends, which lost 5 bases and 4 bases, there was a span of 11 bases. Per the germline V gene, CDR1 is LNHDA and CDR2 is SQIVND (reference sequence). CDR3 size: 13 residues. The variable domain in full, completed from reference TRBV19 and TRBJ1-2, reads DGGITQSPKYLFRKEGQNVTLSCEQNLNHDAMYWYRQDPGQGLRLIYYSQIVNDFQKGDIAEGYSVSREKKESFPLTVTSAQKNPTAFYLCASSATGTYGYTFGSGTRLTVV.